Following are 7 T cell receptor beta chains from one sample sequenced in a study of Graves' ophthalmopathy and Graves' hyperthyroidism. RNA transcripts provided the template for amplifying TCR beta CDR3 regions. In the first round, RT-PCR was carried out with HTBI primers, and a multiplex PCR formed the second round. TCRdb re-derived calls from the multiplex PCR reads in MiXCR, one entry per CDR3 protein. The sample holds hundreds of thousands of distinct CDR3 sequences; roughly 21% are singletons and the top ten take around 40%. The sample comprised peripheral blood. These receptor sequences come from a woman between 45 and 65 years old with Graves' ophthalmopathy.

The chain couples TRBV20-1 to TRBJ1-5, with D possibly matching TRBD1 (6 bases). The length of the CDR3 is 13 residues. Germline V gene lookup returns CDR1 DFQATT and CDR2 SNEGSKA (reference sequence). V was pared by 4 bases and J by 2 bases, with 9 bases between. CDR3: CSATQGGNQPQHF. The CDR3 DNA sequence: TGCAGTGCTACACAGGGTGGCAATCAGCCCCAGCATTTT.

Ten or more counts support this clonotype. This chain links TRBV7-2 with TRBJ2-7; the match to TRBD2 covers 13 bases. The CDR3 loop spans 15 amino acids. The junction had 7 bases not matched to a gene; V was cut back by 4 bases and J by 7 bases. Germline-derived CDR1 and CDR2 are SGHTA and FQGNSA. The CDR3, as DNA: TGTGCCAGCAGCTGGGGGACTAGCGGGACCGAGGAGCAGTACTTC. It translates to CASSWGTSGTEEQYF. Filled out from reference TRBV7-2 and TRBJ2-7, the complete variable domain reads GAGVSQSPSNKVTEKGKDVELRCDPISGHTALYWYRQSLGQGLEFLIYFQGNSAPDKSGLPSDRFSAERTGGSVSTLTIQRTQQEDSAVYLCASSWGTSGTEEQYFGPGTRLTVT.

This clonotype was seen repeatedly, ten times or more. V gene TRBV2 combines with J gene TRBJ1-1; the D gene is possibly TRBD1 (5 bases). The CDR3 has 16 amino acids. The germline CDR1 and CDR2 sequences are SNHLY and FYNNEI. Trimming removed 7 bases from V and 5 bases from J, with 23 bases in between. As DNA, the CDR3 is TGTGCCAGCATGGGCAGGACGTGGGGGGTTTTTACTGAAGCTTTCTTT. It encodes CASMGRTWGVFTEAFF. The variable domain in full, with the rest retrieved from reference TRBV2 and TRBJ1-1, is EPEVTQTPSHQVTQMGQEVILRCVPISNHLYFYWYRQILGQKVEFLVSFYNNEISEKSEIFDDQFSVERPDGSNFTLKIRSTKLEDSAMYFCASMGRTWGVFTEAFFGQGTRLTVV.

This clonotype was picked up a small number of times. This sequence joins TRBV3-1 and TRBJ2-5, with 7 bases lining up with TRBD2. The CDR3 consists of 13 residues. The ends lost 3 bases at V and 8 bases at J; junction bases unmatched: 6. Germline lookup yields CDR1 LGHDT and CDR2 YNNKEL (reference sequence). CDR3 nucleotide sequence: TGTGCCAGCAGCCAGGGGACTATTCGAACCCAGTACTTC. Encoded protein: CASSQGTIRTQYF.

This clonotype came up once. V is TRBV5-1 and J is TRBJ1-1; no reliable D call. This CDR3 is built from 13 residues. CDR1 is SGHRS, CDR2 YFSETQ, per germline. Trimming cost V 4 bases and J 0 bases, with 7 bases left between them. CDR3 in amino acids: CASSAKMNTEAFF. Written as DNA, the CDR3 is TGCGCCAGCAGCGCAAAGATGAACACTGAAGCTTTCTTT.

Many counts were recorded for this clonotype. This chain connects TRBV6-5 to TRBJ2-7, with TRBD1 matching over 8 bases. Germline V lookup: CDR1 MNHEY, CDR2 SVGAGI. The CDR3 sequence is 13 residues long. The J segment lost 4 bases and the V segment lost 5 bases, leaving 4 bases of the junction unmatched. CDR3 in amino acids: CASSHRDRYEQYF. The CDR3 nucleotides are TGTGCCAGCAGTCACCGGGACAGGTACGAGCAGTACTTC.

The V and J genes are TRBV7-8 and TRBJ1-6, with D unresolved. This CDR3 spans 16 amino acids. Germline-derived CDR1 and CDR2 are SGHVS and FQNEAQ. The V and J ends lost 2 bases and 6 bases respectively, with 14 bases between them. The CDR3 loop reads CASSLNSATTNSPLHF. The CDR3 DNA follows: TGTGCCAGCAGCTTAAATTCGGCCACCACTAATTCACCCCTCCACTTT.